Sequencing of this T cell receptor beta chain was carried out in a study of blood T cell repertoires in COVID-19. Study background: PBMCs, B-cell-depleted T cells, or T cells provided the cDNA or gDNA that made up the material.

Profiling relied on immunoSEQ multiplex PCR, and the TCRdb table lists in-frame clones only, not all of them. This sample has about 240,000 clones, with 75% to 90% found just once. V dropped 2 bases and J dropped 9 bases, with 5 bases sitting between them. Germline CDR1 and CDR2: MGHDK and SYGVNS. The length of the CDR3 is 12 residues. The table lists this clone with a count of one. The receptor was derived from a woman between 40 and 50 years old with acute COVID-19. Sample: PBMCs or T cells enriched from blood (not recorded which). The rearrangement uses TRBV25-1 and TRBJ1-6, with D unclear. Here the CDR3 DNA reads TGTGCCAGCAGTGAAGGCGGTTCACCCCTCCACTTT. Translation: CASSEGGSPLHF.